The 6 T cell receptor beta chains given below trace back to one sample, sequenced in a study of vaccination and CD4 T cells after COVID-19. Antigens of these TCRs are unknown. Described treatment: approximately 11-day PBMC culture with coronavirus spike peptide pools or control peptides (ViraFEST assay). An Oncomine TCR Beta short-read assay was used to sequence the DNA from cultured CD4+ T cells. One entry per CDR3 protein, called by TCRdb with MiXCR from the PCR reads. This sample has approximately 4,200 distinct CDR3 sequences; around 19% occur once, and the top ten carry 15% to 20%. Input material: CD4+ T cells from blood, cultured in vitro. These receptors came from a human donor who had recovered from COVID-19.

This clonotype rates as medium-sized. The chain couples TRBV7-2 to TRBJ1-2; tentatively, D is TRBD1 (6 bases). Trimming stripped 2 bases from V and 4 bases from J, with 8 bases between. Looked up from germline, CDR1 is SGHTA and CDR2 is FQGNSA. The CDR3 sequence is 13 residues long. The CDR3 region is CASSLKQGYGYTF. CDR3 sequence (DNA): TGTGCCAGCAGCTTAAAACAGGGCTATGGCTACACCTTC.

The rearrangement links TRBV5-4 to TRBJ2-7; TRBD2 matches at 7 bases. CDR3 length: 18 amino acids. Per germline, CDR1 SGHNT and CDR2 YYREEE (reference sequence). V lost 0 bases and J lost 2; bases outside the gene matches: 14. The CDR3 DNA reads as TGTGCCAGCAGCTTGGTTAGTTCCAGACTAGCCTCCGCCTACGAGCAGTACTTC. Translating gives CASSLVSSRLASAYEQYF.

This clonotype is judged large. The gene calls are TRBV6-1 and TRBJ2-7; 8 positions match TRBD1. Unmatched junction bases numbered 4, after V lost 6 bases and J lost 6 bases. This CDR3 has 12 residues. Germline CDR1 reads MNHNS; CDR2 reads SASEGT. The CDR3 is CASRSTGGEQYF. CDR3 DNA sequence: TGTGCCAGCAGATCCACAGGGGGCGAGCAGTACTTC.

This clonotype was seen only a few times. The chain is built from TRBV6-5 and TRBJ2-7, with 11 nucleotides matching TRBD2. The CDR3 has 16 amino acids. V shed 4 bases and J 0 bases; nucleotides not matched to a gene: 5. CDR1 is MNHEY, CDR2 SVGAGI, per germline. CDR3 DNA sequence: TGTGCCAGCAGTTCATTCGGGACTAGCGGCTCCTACGAGCAGTACTTC. Residues: CASSSFGTSGSYEQYF.

The V and J genes are TRBV5-4 and TRBJ1-4, with D possibly TRBD1 on 5 matching bases. Deletions cut 5 bases from V and 8 bases from J, with 13 bases between. Per germline, CDR1 SGHNT and CDR2 YYREEE (reference sequence). CDR3 size: 13 residues. CDR3 residues: CASSSFKGEKLFF. DNA of the CDR3: TGTGCCAGCAGTTCATTTAAGGGGGAAAAACTGTTTTTT.

By sample fraction, this clonotype is medium-sized. This rearrangement joins TRBV15 to TRBJ2-5; 7 bases match TRBD1. The V gene's germline CDR1 is LNHNV and CDR2 YYDKDF (reference sequence). J lost 5 bases, V lost 0 bases, and 9 bases had no gene match. CDR3 length: 16 residues. In DNA, the CDR3 is TGTGCCACCAGCAGAGATAAGTCCATCAGGGGGGAGACCCAGTACTTC. As protein: CATSRDKSIRGETQYF.